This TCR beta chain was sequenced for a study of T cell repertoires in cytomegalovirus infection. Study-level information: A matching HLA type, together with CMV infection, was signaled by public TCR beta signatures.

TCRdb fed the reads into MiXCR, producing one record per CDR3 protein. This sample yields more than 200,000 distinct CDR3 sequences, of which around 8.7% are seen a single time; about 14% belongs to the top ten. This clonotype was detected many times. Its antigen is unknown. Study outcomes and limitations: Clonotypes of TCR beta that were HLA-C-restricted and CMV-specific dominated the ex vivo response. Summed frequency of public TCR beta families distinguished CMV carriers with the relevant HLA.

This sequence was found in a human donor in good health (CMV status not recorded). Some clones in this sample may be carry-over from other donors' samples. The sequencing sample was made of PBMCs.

The CDR3: CASRLDRGGEGNQPQHF. The CDR3 DNA reads as TGTGCCAGCAGGCTTGACAGGGGGGGGGAGGGCAATCAGCCCCAGCATTTT. This sequence joins TRBV12-3 or TRBV12-4 and TRBJ1-5; 9 positions agree with TRBD1. The CDR3 extends over 17 amino acids. J lost 2 bases, V lost 6 bases, and 11 bases had no gene match.